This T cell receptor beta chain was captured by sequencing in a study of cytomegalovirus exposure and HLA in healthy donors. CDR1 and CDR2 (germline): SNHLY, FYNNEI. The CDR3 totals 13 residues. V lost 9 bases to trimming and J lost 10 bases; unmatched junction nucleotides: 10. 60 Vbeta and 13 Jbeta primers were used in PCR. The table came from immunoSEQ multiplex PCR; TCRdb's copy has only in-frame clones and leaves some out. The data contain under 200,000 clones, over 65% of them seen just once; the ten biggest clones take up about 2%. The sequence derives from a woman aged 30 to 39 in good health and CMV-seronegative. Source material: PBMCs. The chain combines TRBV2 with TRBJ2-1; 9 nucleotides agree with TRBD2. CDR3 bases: TGTGCCAGTCTTACTAGCGGGTTTGGCGAGCAGTTCTTC. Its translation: CASLTSGFGEQFF.